The clone carrying this TCR beta chain was recorded only once. Its antigen is still unknown. These data belong to a study of radiotherapy plus CTLA-4 blockade in lung cancer. Overall study results and limits: Reports identified early blood T cell clone dynamics, with interferon-beta, as the best response predictor.

The assay was immunoSEQ multiplex PCR, and TCRdb's table has in-frame clones only and misses some. The sample carries around 40,000 clones, 75% recorded once. The trim removed 3 bases at V and 0 bases at J, leaving 12 bases unmatched. The CDR3 runs 20 residues. Germline loops: CDR1 MNHNS, CDR2 SASEGT. This rearrangement joins TRBV6-1 to TRBJ2-6, with 9 bases that match TRBD2. This TCR was sampled from a human donor with non-small cell lung cancer who had stable disease on radiotherapy plus ipilimumab. The material sequenced was peripheral blood, taken from a patient treated with radiotherapy plus ipilimumab. CDR3 sequence reads: CASSERTSDYLSSGANVLTF. CDR3 nucleotides: TGTGCCAGCAGTGAGCGGACTAGCGACTACCTGAGCTCTGGGGCCAACGTCCTGACTTTC.